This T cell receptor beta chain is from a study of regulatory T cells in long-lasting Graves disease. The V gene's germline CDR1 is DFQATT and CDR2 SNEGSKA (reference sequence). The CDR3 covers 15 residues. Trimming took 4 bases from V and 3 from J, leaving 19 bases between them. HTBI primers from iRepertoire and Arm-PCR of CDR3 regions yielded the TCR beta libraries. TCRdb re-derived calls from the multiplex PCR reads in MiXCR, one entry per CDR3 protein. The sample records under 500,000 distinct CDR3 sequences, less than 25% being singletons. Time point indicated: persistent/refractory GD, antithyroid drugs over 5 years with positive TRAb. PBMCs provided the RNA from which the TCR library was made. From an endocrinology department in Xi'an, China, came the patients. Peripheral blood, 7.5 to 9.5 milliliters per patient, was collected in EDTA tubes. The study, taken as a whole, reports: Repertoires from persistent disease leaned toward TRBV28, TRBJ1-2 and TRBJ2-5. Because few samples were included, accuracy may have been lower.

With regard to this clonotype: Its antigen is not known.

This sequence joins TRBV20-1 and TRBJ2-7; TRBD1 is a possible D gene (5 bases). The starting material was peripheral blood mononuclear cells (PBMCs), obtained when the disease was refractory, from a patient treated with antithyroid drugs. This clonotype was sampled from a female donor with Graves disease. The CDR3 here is CSAIKIGQTFYEQYF. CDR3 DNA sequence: TGCAGTGCTATTAAGATAGGACAAACGTTCTACGAGCAGTACTTC.